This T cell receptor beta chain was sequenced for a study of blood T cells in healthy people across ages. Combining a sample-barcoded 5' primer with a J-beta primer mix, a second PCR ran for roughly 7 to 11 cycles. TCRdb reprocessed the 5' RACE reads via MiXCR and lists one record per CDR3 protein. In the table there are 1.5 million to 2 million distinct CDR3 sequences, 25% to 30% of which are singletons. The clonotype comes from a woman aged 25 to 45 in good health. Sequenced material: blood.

The CDR3 DNA reads as TGTGCCAGCAGTAAGGCGGGGGGCTCTCAGCCCCAGCATTTT. Protein: CASSKAGGSQPQHF. The V gene is TRBV6-5, the J gene TRBJ1-5; D is perhaps TRBD1 (6 bases). CDR3 length equals 14 residues. Trimming took 5 bases from V and 6 from J, leaving 14 bases between them. Germline V gene data show CDR1 as MNHEY and CDR2 as SVGAGI.